These 32 T cell receptor beta chains came from one sample sequenced in a study of identical twins. TCRdb called the 5' RACE reads again in MiXCR, with one record for every CDR3 protein. The table has about 530,000 distinct CDR3 sequences, approximately 20% seen once. In addition, the sample was reused for a study of yellow fever vaccine responses in identical twins.

Sequenced material: CD4+ T cells sorted from blood. The receptors were sampled from a woman younger than 30 in good health.

The table lists this clonotype with many counts. This sequence joins TRBV25-1 and TRBJ1-4; D remains unclear. Trimming removed 2 bases at V and 8 bases at J, with 21 bases between. The CDR3 has 17 amino acids. CDR1 and CDR2 (germline): MGHDK, SYGVNS. CDR3 nucleotides: TGTGCCAGCAGTGAACCCCGTCTCGGCCGGGCTCGGGAAAAACTGTTTTTT. This gives the protein CASSEPRLGRAREKLFF.

V usage is TRBV18 and J usage is TRBJ2-3; 7 nucleotides match TRBD1. The CDR3 consists of 15 residues. The V gene's germline CDR1 is KGHSH and CDR2 LQKENI. With V trimmed by 4 bases and J by 2 bases, 6 bases remained unmatched. CDR3 DNA sequence: TGTGCCAGCTCACTCCGGGACAGAACCACAGATACGCAGTATTTT. It yields the protein CASSLRDRTTDTQYF.

This chain connects TRBV6-1 to TRBJ2-2; D is ambiguous. V was cut by 2 bases and J by 5 bases, with 9 bases left in between. Germline CDR1 is MNHNS and CDR2 is SASEGT. CDR3 length: 14 amino acids. CDR3 amino acids: CASSELRPTGELFF. In DNA form, the CDR3 reads TGTGCCAGCAGTGAACTCAGACCTACCGGGGAGCTGTTTTTT.

A few counts support this clonotype. The chain has TRBV19 and TRBJ1-2, with a tentative D call TRBD1 (6 bases). This CDR3 is 15 amino acids long. In germline, CDR1 is LNHDA, CDR2 SQIVND (reference sequence). V was trimmed by 5 bases and J by 4 bases, leaving 17 bases between them. CDR3 region: CASSRDNRITYGYTF. CDR3 sequence (DNA): TGTGCCAGTAGTCGGGACAACCGGATAACCTATGGCTACACCTTC.

This chain links TRBV20-1 with TRBJ2-7, with 13 positions matching TRBD2. CDR3 length: 15 residues. CDR1 and CDR2 (germline): DFQATT, SNEGSKA (reference sequence). The V and J ends lost 0 bases and 2 bases, in that order; junction bases with no gene match: 1. DNA for the CDR3: TGCAGTGCTAGAGATACTAGCGGGAGGGCCTACGAGCAGTACTTC. Amino acid sequence: CSARDTSGRAYEQYF.

This clonotype was seen ten or more times. This chain connects TRBV5-1 to TRBJ1-1; D remains ambiguous. V was clipped by 3 bases and J by 1 base, with 7 bases between them. CDR3 length equals 13 residues. The germline gives CDR1 SGHRS, CDR2 YFSETQ. In nucleotides, the CDR3 is TGCGCCAGCAGCTCGGGATCGAACACTGAAGCTTTCTTT. Amino acid sequence: CASSSGSNTEAFF.

This chain uses TRBV20-1 with TRBJ2-3; 7 nucleotides agree with TRBD2. With V trimmed by 5 bases and J by 5 bases, 10 bases remained unmatched. This CDR3 is 14 amino acids long. From germline, CDR1 is DFQATT and CDR2 SNEGSKA (reference sequence). In DNA form, the CDR3 reads TGCAGTGCTGCCAGCGGGGTGGGGGGAGATACGCAGTATTTT. As protein: CSAASGVGGDTQYF.

This chain connects TRBV3-1 to TRBJ2-7, with D maybe TRBD2 (6 bases). Germline CDR1 reads LGHDT; CDR2 reads YNNKEL (reference sequence). The CDR3 runs to 15 residues. The V gene lost 0 bases and the J gene lost 4 bases, with 13 bases spanning the gap. The CDR3 loop is CASSQDRLAGYEQYF. CDR3 DNA sequence: TGTGCCAGCAGCCAAGACAGGTTGGCGGGATACGAGCAGTACTTC.

This rearrangement joins TRBV6-5 to TRBJ1-5; 7 nucleotides agree with TRBD1. The CDR3 contains 13 residues. The junction had 2 bases not matched to a gene; V was cut back by 2 bases and J by 7 bases. Germline loops: CDR1 MNHEY, CDR2 SVGAGI. CDR3 region: CASSYRGQQPQHF. The CDR3 region has the DNA TGTGCCAGCAGTTACAGGGGGCAGCAGCCCCAGCATTTT.

This clonotype was recorded a few times. The V call is TRBV5-6, the J call TRBJ1-2; no definite D call. The CDR3 sequence is 14 residues long. Trimming left V 1 base short and J 2 bases short, with 9 bases between. CDR1 is SGHDT and CDR2 is YYEEEE in the germline V gene. The CDR3 spells CASSLYGPNYGYTF. The CDR3, as DNA: TGTGCCAGCAGCTTGTATGGCCCAAACTATGGCTACACCTTC.

In this sample, this clonotype turned up a few times. The chain uses TRBV27 and TRBJ1-6; 10 bases line up with TRBD1. Germline lookup yields CDR1 MNHEY and CDR2 SMNVEV (reference sequence). This CDR3 contains 15 residues. The V gene end was trimmed by 5 bases and the J gene end by 7 bases; junction bases not matched to a gene: 5. This chain's CDR3 is CASSPLDRGNSPLHF. CDR3 bases: TGTGCCAGCAGTCCGCTGGACAGGGGGAATTCACCCCTCCACTTT.

This clonotype was counted at least ten times. The CDR3 bases are TGTGCCAGCAGTTCGAAGACTAGCGCAAGCCCAGGGGAGACCCAGTACTTC. It specifies CASSSKTSASPGETQYF. This sequence joins TRBV6-2 or TRBV6-3 and TRBJ2-5; 8 positions match TRBD2. Germline lookup yields CDR1 MNHEY and CDR2 SVGEGT. Trimming removed 4 bases from V and 5 bases from J; junction bases left unmatched: 15. The CDR3 consists of 17 residues.

The chain uses TRBV12-3 or TRBV12-4 and TRBJ1-5; the match to TRBD1 covers 8 bases. The CDR3 contains 15 residues. V was pared by 6 bases and J by 4 bases, with 8 bases of the junction left unmatched. The CDR3 here is CASRRTGPTNQPQHF. In DNA, the CDR3 is TGTGCCAGCAGGAGGACAGGGCCTACGAATCAGCCCCAGCATTTT.

This chain joins TRBV28 and TRBJ1-4; D call uncertain. V lost 3 bases and J lost 4, with 15 bases in between. CDR1 is MDHEN and CDR2 is SYDVKM in the germline V gene. The CDR3 runs to 16 residues. For the CDR3, the DNA is TGTGCCAGCAGTTTGTCCTTCGTGTCAGATAATGAAAAACTGTTTTTT. Its translation is CASSLSFVSDNEKLFF.

The rearrangement uses TRBV7-8 and TRBJ2-7; the D gene is possibly TRBD1 (5 bases). Trimming removed 5 bases from V and 7 bases from J, with 12 bases in between. The CDR3 loop spans 12 amino acids. Germline V lookup: CDR1 SGHVS, CDR2 FQNEAQ. CDR3 region: CASSPGSREQYF. The CDR3, as DNA: TGTGCCAGCAGCCCAGGGTCGAGGGAGCAGTACTTC.

The V gene is TRBV5-5, the J gene TRBJ2-1, with 14 bases that match TRBD2. Per germline, CDR1 SGHKS and CDR2 YYEKEE (reference sequence). Trimming removed 4 bases from V and 8 bases from J; junction bases left unmatched: 8. CDR3 size: 16 residues. CDR3 coding DNA: TGTGCCAGCAGCCCGGGACTAGCGGGAGCATTATATGAGCAGTTCTTC. It specifies CASSPGLAGALYEQFF.

In its sample, this clonotype was seen once. The chain employs TRBV15 and TRBJ2-1, with 9 bases identical to TRBD2. Trimming removed 6 bases from V and 4 bases from J; junction bases left unmatched: 7. Looked up from germline, CDR1 is LNHNV and CDR2 is YYDKDF (reference sequence). The CDR3 is 15 amino acids. CDR3 sequence: CATRLGLAHYNEQFF. The CDR3 bases are TGTGCCACCAGGTTAGGACTAGCGCATTACAATGAGCAGTTCTTC.

The chain combines TRBV29-1 with TRBJ1-1, with a tentative D call TRBD1 (5 bases). The V gene's germline CDR1 is SQVTM and CDR2 ANQGSEA. V gave up 4 bases and J gave up 4 bases, with 13 bases separating them. This CDR3 contains 13 residues. CDR3 nucleotide sequence: TGCAGCGTTGCCGCCCTAAGGGGCACTGAAGCTTTCTTT. Translated: CSVAALRGTEAFF.

The J gene is TRBJ2-5, the V gene TRBV28; D call uncertain. The length of the CDR3 is 13 residues. V dropped 1 base and J dropped 3 bases, with 6 bases sitting between them. The germline CDR1 and CDR2 sequences are MDHEN and SYDVKM. The CDR3 DNA reads as TGTGCCAGCAGTTTATACAGCAAAGAGACCCAGTACTTC. Translating it yields CASSLYSKETQYF.

The rearrangement uses TRBV5-6 and TRBJ1-4; D call uncertain. The germline gives CDR1 SGHDT, CDR2 YYEEEE. The V end was cut by 4 bases, the J end by 8 bases, with 15 bases between. This CDR3 contains 14 residues. As DNA, the CDR3 is TGTGCCAGCAGCACCGCGGCCCGCGGGGAAAAACTGTTTTTT. This translates into CASSTAARGEKLFF.

The CDR3 loop reads CASGLVRDSSIYGYTF. DNA of the CDR3: TGTGCTAGTGGTTTGGTGAGGGACAGCTCTATCTATGGCTACACCTTC. The V call is TRBV12-5, the J call TRBJ1-2; TRBD1 agrees at 7 bases. The CDR3 has 16 amino acids. From germline, CDR1 is LGHNT and CDR2 FRNRAP. V dropped 0 bases and J dropped 4; count of bases not matched to a gene: 8. The complete variable domain, with remaining parts taken from reference TRBV12-5 and TRBJ1-2, reads DARVTQTPRHKVTEMGQEVTMRCQPILGHNTVFWYRQTMMQGLELLAYFRNRAPLDDSGMPKDRFSAEMPDATLATLKIQPSEPRDSAVYFCASGLVRDSSIYGYTFGSGTRLTVV.

This clonotype was seen only a few times. The genes are TRBV5-1 and TRBJ2-3; TRBD2 agrees at 9 bases. Unmatched junction bases numbered 7, after V lost 5 bases and J lost 0 bases. The CDR3 has 16 amino acids. Per germline, CDR1 SGHRS and CDR2 YFSETQ. The CDR3 bases are TGCGCCAGCAGAAGTAGCGGGGGCCCTAGCACAGATACGCAGTATTTT. It translates to CASRSSGGPSTDTQYF.

The chain recombines TRBV5-5 with TRBJ2-5; D might be TRBD1 (6 bases). There are 16 residues in the CDR3. V lost 3 bases and J lost 1, with 16 bases in between. Germline lookup yields CDR1 SGHKS and CDR2 YYEKEE (reference sequence). The CDR3 protein is CASSSGLGAPQETQYF. The CDR3 region has the DNA TGTGCCAGCAGCTCTGGACTGGGGGCGCCCCAAGAGACCCAGTACTTC.

Only a few counts were recorded for this clonotype. V gene TRBV12-3 or TRBV12-4 combines with J gene TRBJ2-2; no reliable D call. V shed 6 bases and J shed 3 bases, with 11 bases lying between them. This CDR3 is built from 14 residues. CDR3 sequence: CASRKATDTGELFF. The CDR3 region has the DNA TGTGCCAGCAGAAAAGCGACTGACACCGGGGAGCTGTTTTTT.

The chain couples TRBV24-1 to TRBJ2-5; tentative D call: TRBD2 (5 bases). CDR1 is KGHDR, CDR2 SFDVKD, per germline. CDR3 length: 15 residues. The V end was cut by 9 bases, the J end by 1 base, with 17 bases between. CDR3 DNA sequence: TGTGCCACCGGGATCCCGGGGAAGGTCCAAGAGACCCAGTACTTC. This sequence encodes CATGIPGKVQETQYF.

The chain joins TRBV5-5 to TRBJ2-7, with D uncertain. CDR3 length equals 12 residues. CDR1 SGHKS and CDR2 YYEKEE come from the germline V gene (reference sequence). Trimming removed 0 bases at V and 6 bases at J, with 7 bases between. The CDR3 region has the DNA TGTGCCAGCAGCTTGGGGGGTATCGAGCAGTACGTC. Amino acids: CASSLGGIEQYV.

The chain employs TRBV28 and TRBJ2-2, with D unclear. The CDR3 has 11 amino acids. Germline lookup yields CDR1 MDHEN and CDR2 SYDVKM. Deletions cut 3 bases from V and 7 bases from J, with 3 bases between. CDR3 DNA sequence: TGTGCCAGCAGTTTCATCGGGGAGCTGTTTTTT. This sequence encodes CASSFIGELFF.

This chain uses TRBV29-1 with TRBJ2-5, with TRBD1 matching over 7 bases. CDR1 is SQVTM, CDR2 ANQGSEA, per germline. Unmatched junction bases numbered 6, after V lost 6 bases and J lost 2 bases. CDR3 length: 13 residues. In DNA form, the CDR3 reads TGCAGCGTCGCTATGACAGGGCAAGAGACCCAGTACTTC. It encodes CSVAMTGQETQYF.

This clonotype occurred a few times. The J gene is TRBJ1-2, the V gene TRBV7-9; D remains ambiguous. Trimming removed 0 bases at V and 8 bases at J, with 7 bases between. Germline V gene lookup returns CDR1 SEHNR and CDR2 FQNEAQ (reference sequence). This CDR3 has 12 amino acids. The CDR3 DNA sequence: TGTGCCAGCAGCTTAGCTGAGAGCGGCTACACCTTC. Protein product: CASSLAESGYTF.

This rearrangement joins TRBV19 to TRBJ2-4, with a possible D match to TRBD1 (6 bases). Per germline, CDR1 LNHDA and CDR2 SQIVND (reference sequence). The CDR3 extends over 14 amino acids. V lost 5 bases and J lost 6, with 14 bases in between. The CDR3 DNA reads TGTGCCAGTAGTTATCAGGGGTTAGGAAACATTCAGTACTTC. The encoded protein is CASSYQGLGNIQYF.

The chain joins TRBV25-1 to TRBJ2-3; D gene unclear. Germline values: CDR1 MGHDK, CDR2 SYGVNS. The CDR3 totals 14 residues. V was pared by 4 bases and J by 4 bases, with 12 bases between. The DNA for the CDR3 is TGTGCCAGCAGTGGCCTCCTATGGGCAGATACGCAGTATTTT. Amino acid sequence: CASSGLLWADTQYF.

This clonotype was counted only a few times. The V and J genes are TRBV12-3 or TRBV12-4 and TRBJ1-1, with D unresolved. Trimming shortened V by 5 bases and J by 4 bases, and 11 bases separated the two germline ends. The CDR3 has 13 residues. CDR3: CASSTSHSTEAFF. The CDR3 bases are TGTGCCAGCAGTACCTCCCACAGCACTGAAGCTTTCTTT.